The T cell receptor (beta chain) under discussion was sequenced for a study of T-cell reconstitution after alpha-beta-depleted transplantation in children (dated by TCRdb to about 2016). Study-wide context: Using TCR repertoire profiling, the study followed T-cell immune reconstitution in a quantitative way in children after TCRalphabeta/CD19-depleted allogeneic hematopoietic cell transplantation.

Results the study describes overall, beyond this receptor: In some patients, the high TCRbeta diversity seen at day 60 was put down to recipient T cells and intrathymic progenitors that had survived conditioning. The apparently early alphabetaT-cell count recovery about two months after transplant was reportedly dependent on only several hundred rapidly expanded clones derived from non-depleted graft cells. The frequencies of hyperexpanded clones fell over the following months, and after one year, T-cell counts and TCRbeta diversity were mostly attributed to newly produced T cells.

Comment on this clonotype: The clone's antigen remains unknown. Base qualities are not at hand, and no much larger clone is one base apart.

V has 5 bases trimmed and J has 5 bases trimmed; junction bases matching no gene number 10. The CDR3 measures 16 amino acids from cysteine to phenylalanine. Only the CDR3 portion is preserved as DNA: 48 bases, with reading frame beginning at the first base. The germline V gene (reference sequence) sets CDR1 to SEHNR and CDR2 to FQNEAQ. Library generation was performed with PCR. Sequencing used an Illumina HiSeq 2500. TCR libraries were prepared with molecular barcoding, using unique molecular identifiers to normalize TCRbeta repertoire quantification. TCRdb took the public reads, trimmed them with fastp at Q25, ran MiXCR for clone calling and kept in-frame beta chains. Identical CDR3 protein sequences are pooled into one entry, listed with their most common genes and DNA. The sample yields fewer than 550,000 distinct CDR3 sequences; 15% to 20% were counted once. The top ten clonotypes cover about 32% of the sample.

The treatment or condition label of this sample denotes: allogeneic hematopoietic cell transplantation with graft depleted of TCRalphabeta T cells and CD19 B cells. The children who served as transplant recipients had been given grafts of TCRalphabeta/CD19-depleted allogeneic hematopoietic cells. Recombination linked TRBV7-9 to TRBJ2-1; 9 nucleotides in the junction match TRBD1. The source material was PBMCs, mostly from graft donor cells, sampled 360 days after TCRalphabeta/CD19-depleted stem cell transplant. The source of this sequence is a boy in the first two years of life who had a stem cell transplant for Wiskott-Aldrich syndrome, so the T cells may come from the graft donor. The CDR3 loop reads CASSAFRDRAHNEQFF. The nucleotide sequence reads as follows: TGTGCCAGCAGCGCCTTCCGGGACAGGGCCCACAATGAGCAGTTCTTC.